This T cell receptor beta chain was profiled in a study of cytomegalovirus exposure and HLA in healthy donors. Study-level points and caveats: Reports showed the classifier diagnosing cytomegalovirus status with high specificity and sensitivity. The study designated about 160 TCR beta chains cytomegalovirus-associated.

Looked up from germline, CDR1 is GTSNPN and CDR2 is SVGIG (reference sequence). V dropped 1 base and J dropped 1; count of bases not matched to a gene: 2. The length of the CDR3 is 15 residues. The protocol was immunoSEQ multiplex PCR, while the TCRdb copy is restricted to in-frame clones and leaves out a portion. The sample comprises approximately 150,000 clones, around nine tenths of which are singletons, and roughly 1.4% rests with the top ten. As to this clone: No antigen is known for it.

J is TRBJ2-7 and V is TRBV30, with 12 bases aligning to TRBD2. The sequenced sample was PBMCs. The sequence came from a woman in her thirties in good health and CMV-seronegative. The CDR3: CAWSAGLAGSYEQYF. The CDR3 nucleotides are TGTGCCTGGAGTGCAGGACTAGCGGGGTCCTACGAGCAGTACTTC.